The 22 T cell receptor beta chains reported below all come from one sample, sequenced in a study of cytomegalovirus exposure and HLA in healthy donors (dated by TCRdb to about 2017). To prepare the library, the immunoSEQ multiplex PCR assay was applied. For the multiplex PCR, a mixture combining 60 forward primers for TCR Vbeta segments and 13 reverse primers for TCR Jbeta segments was used. Entries here come from immuneACCESS through TCRdb and include only in-frame sequences with V and J called. Some clones fail to appear in such tables; in the studies checked, an unresolved V gene covers under half of the shortfall, and the cause of the remainder is unknown. The sample table holds 130,000 to 150,000 clones, of which around two thirds were seen once. 1.6% of the sample comes from the top ten. The specimen was PBMCs. The receptors come from a woman between 18 and 29 years old in good health and CMV-seronegative.

This clone was detected a few times. This rearrangement joins TRBV7-3 to TRBJ2-1; D might be TRBD1 (6 bases). V was trimmed by 0 bases and J by 3 bases, leaving 6 bases between them. In germline, CDR1 is SGHTA, CDR2 FQGTGA. This CDR3 has 14 residues. The CDR3 DNA follows: TGTGCCAGCAGCTTAACAGGGGGCTACAATGAGCAGTTCTTC. Its translation: CASSLTGGYNEQFF. Filled out from reference TRBV7-3 and TRBJ2-1, the complete variable domain reads GAGVSQTPSNKVTEKGKYVELRCDPISGHTALYWYRQSLGQGPEFLIYFQGTGAADDSGLPNDRFFAVRPEGSVSTLKIQRTERGDSAVYLCASSLTGGYNEQFFGPGTRLTVL.

As concerns this clone: Other nucleotide sequences in the sample specify the same CDR3. The rearrangement links TRBV11-3 to TRBJ2-3; 7 bases are shared with TRBD2. CDR3 length equals 15 residues. J gave up 0 bases and V 1 base, and 1 base lay outside the gene matches. Germline CDR1 SGHNT, CDR2 YENEEA. The CDR3 loop is CASSLGGGSTDTQYF. The CDR3 DNA follows: TGTGCCAGCAGCTTAGGGGGAGGGAGCACAGATACGCAGTATTTT.

V gene TRBV9 combines with J gene TRBJ2-2; 7 bases line up with TRBD1. Germline V gene data show CDR1 as SGDLS and CDR2 as YYNGEE. V lost 2 bases to trimming and J lost 7 bases; unmatched junction nucleotides: 5. The CDR3 is 14 residues long. CDR3 residues: CASSVLTGFGELFF. The CDR3 DNA is TGTGCCAGCAGCGTGCTGACAGGGTTCGGGGAGCTGTTTTTT. The full variable domain, rest sourced from reference TRBV9 and TRBJ2-2, is DSGVTQTPKHLITATGQRVTLRCSPRSGDLSVYWYQQSLDQGLQFLIQYYNGEERAKGNILERFSAQQFPDLHSELNLSSLELGDSALYFCASSVLTGFGELFFGEGSRLTVL.

The chain is built from TRBV5-1 and TRBJ2-3; a weak D match, TRBD2 (6 bases). This CDR3 has 18 amino acids. Germline assignment: CDR1 SGHRS and CDR2 YFSETQ. V lost 2 bases to trimming and J lost 1 base, with 20 bases between them. DNA of the CDR3: TGCGCCAGCAGCTTCAAATCGGGGGAGACTCGGGGCACAGATACGCAGTATTTT. Protein sequence: CASSFKSGETRGTDTQYF. Filled out from reference TRBV5-1 and TRBJ2-3, the complete variable domain reads KAGVTQTPRYLIKTRGQQVTLSCSPISGHRSVSWYQQTPGQGLQFLFEYFSETQRNKGNFPGRFSGRQFSNSRSEMNVSTLELGDSALYLCASSFKSGETRGTDTQYFGPGTRLTVL.

V is TRBV7-9 and J is TRBJ2-3; no reliable D call. The CDR3 length is 12 residues. Germline values: CDR1 SEHNR, CDR2 FQNEAQ (reference sequence). Deletions cut 7 bases from V and 4 bases from J, with 9 bases between. The CDR3 here is CASTSGPDTQYF. The CDR3, as DNA: TGTGCCAGCACCTCGGGTCCAGATACGCAGTATTTT.

This clone was picked up a small number of times. J is TRBJ1-2 and V is TRBV7-2; 9 nucleotides match TRBD1. This CDR3 has 15 residues. Germline V lookup: CDR1 SGHTA, CDR2 FQGNSA. Germline trimming cut 4 bases from V and 2 bases from J; bases unmatched to any gene: 5. The CDR3 DNA sequence: TGTGCCAGCAGCTCCAGGACAGGGGACAACTATGGCTACACCTTC. Translated, it gives CASSSRTGDNYGYTF.

Here the CDR3 DNA reads TGTGCCAGCAGTTTTGGGTCAGGGCGAGGCTACACCTTC. Translated: CASSFGSGRGYTF. The rearrangement links TRBV28 to TRBJ1-2; tentative D call: TRBD1 (5 bases). The CDR3 spans 13 residues. Trimming removed 3 bases from V and 8 bases from J, with 13 bases in between. Germline values: CDR1 MDHEN, CDR2 SYDVKM.

This clone was counted only a few times. CDR3 sequence: CASSQCGTGDLTGELFF. The CDR3 coding sequence is TGCGCCAGCAGTCAATGCGGGACAGGCGATCTCACCGGGGAGCTGTTTTTT. The chain couples TRBV23-1 to TRBJ2-2; TRBD1 matches 8 bases. TRBV23-1 is classed as an ORF, of uncertain function. This CDR3 comprises 17 residues. Germline trimming cut 1 base from V and 4 bases from J; bases unmatched to any gene: 8.

This sequence joins TRBV6-5 and TRBJ1-1; 8 bases agree with TRBD1. This CDR3 is 14 amino acids long. CDR1 and CDR2 from the germline V gene are MNHEY and SVGAGI. V shed 6 bases and J 4 bases; nucleotides not matched to a gene: 7. The CDR3 DNA sequence: TGTGCCAGCAGCCCCGGACAGGGCTTCACTGAAGCTTTCTTT. This gives the protein CASSPGQGFTEAFF.

The chain joins TRBV29-1 to TRBJ2-3; 7 bases match TRBD1. This CDR3 spans 15 amino acids. J was trimmed by 7 bases and V by 2 bases; bases with no gene match: 12. In germline, CDR1 is SQVTM, CDR2 ANQGSEA. CDR3 sequence (DNA): TGCAGCGTTGAAAGGCGACAGGGTCAAAAAAATACGCAGTATTTT. Translation: CSVERRQGQKNTQYF.

V usage is TRBV19 and J usage is TRBJ1-5; D gene uncertain. Trimming removed 7 bases at V and 7 bases at J, with 20 bases between. Germline V gives CDR1 LNHDA, CDR2 SQIVND (reference sequence). This CDR3 is built from 15 residues. The CDR3 nucleotides read TGTGCCAGTATGGGCAGAGAAGGTATCTACCAGCCCCAGCATTTT. It translates to CASMGREGIYQPQHF.

The chain recombines TRBV11-3 with TRBJ2-3; D might be TRBD1 (5 bases). From germline, CDR1 is SGHNT and CDR2 YENEEA. The CDR3 length is 19 residues. V shed 4 bases and J shed 6 bases, with 29 bases lying between them. The CDR3, as DNA: TGTGCCAGCAGCTCCGTTTTTGGGGCAGACATCCGGCAATCCGATACGCAGTATTTT. Protein product: CASSSVFGADIRQSDTQYF. The complete variable domain, with remaining parts taken from reference TRBV11-3 and TRBJ2-3, reads EAGVVQSPRYKIIEKKQPVAFWCNPISGHNTLYWYLQNLGQGPELLIRYENEEAVDDSQLPKDRFSAERLKGVDSTLKIQPAELGDSAVYLCASSSVFGADIRQSDTQYFGPGTRLTVL.

About this clone: This same CDR3 is encoded by further DNA sequences in the sample. The gene calls are TRBV9 and TRBJ1-2; D perhaps matches TRBD1 (6 bases). The V and J ends lost 2 bases and 6 bases respectively, with 17 bases between them. Germline V lookup: CDR1 SGDLS, CDR2 YYNGEE. This CDR3 comprises 15 residues. CDR3 in amino acids: CASSVAGGGQDGYTF. In nucleotides, the CDR3 is TGTGCCAGCAGCGTGGCTGGGGGGGGGCAAGATGGCTACACCTTC.

This sequence joins TRBV6-6 and TRBJ1-5; 7 bases match TRBD1. V trimming: 10 bases; J trimming: 4 bases; junction bases outside the gene matches: 10. CDR3 length equals 14 residues. Germline CDR1 is MNHNY and CDR2 is SVGAGI (reference sequence). CDR3 sequence reads: CATTARQGNQPQHF. CDR3 sequence (DNA): TGTGCCACCACGGCTCGACAGGGTAATCAGCCCCAGCATTTT.

This chain connects TRBV9 to TRBJ2-5; TRBD2 matches 7 bases. The germline gives CDR1 SGDLS, CDR2 YYNGEE. The V and J ends lost 3 bases and 3 bases, in that order; junction bases with no gene match: 8. This CDR3 is built from 15 residues. The CDR3 region is CASSGLGSGKETQYF. For the CDR3, the DNA is TGTGCCAGCAGCGGCCTGGGGAGCGGGAAAGAGACCCAGTACTTC.

This clone was seen only a few times. This chain links TRBV7-4 with TRBJ2-2, with D maybe TRBD1 (5 bases). The CDR3 is 16 residues long. The V gene's germline CDR1 is SGHVT and CDR2 SQSDAQ. Trimming removed 4 bases from V and 2 bases from J, with 14 bases in between. The CDR3: CASSSRQTNNTGELFF. CDR3 bases: TGTGCCAGCAGCTCTCGACAGACCAATAACACCGGGGAGCTGTTTTTT.

This chain connects TRBV6-1 to TRBJ2-1, with 9 bases that match TRBD1. Germline V gene data show CDR1 as MNHNS and CDR2 as SASEGT. The J segment lost 8 bases and the V segment lost 7 bases, leaving 9 bases of the junction unmatched. This CDR3 has 14 amino acids. CDR3 in amino acids: CASIKGQGWYEQFF. CDR3 coding DNA: TGTGCCAGCATTAAAGGACAGGGGTGGTATGAGCAGTTCTTC.

This chain uses TRBV12-5 with TRBJ1-5; 8 bases fit TRBD1. The V gene end was trimmed by 6 bases and the J gene end by 7 bases; junction bases not matched to a gene: 5. The CDR3 totals 13 residues. Germline V gene lookup returns CDR1 LGHNT and CDR2 FRNRAP. The CDR3 spells CASGLDRDQPQHF. The CDR3 region has the DNA TGTGCTAGTGGCCTGGACAGGGACCAGCCCCAGCATTTT.

The V call is TRBV7-2, the J call TRBJ2-5, with a possible D match to TRBD2 (6 bases). The V end lost 2 bases, the J end lost 9 bases, and 13 bases lay between the germline ends. The CDR3 has 13 residues. Germline CDR1 is SGHTA and CDR2 is FQGNSA. Written as DNA, the CDR3 is TGTGCCAGCAGCTTAAGCGGGTGGGGGTCCCAGTACTTC. Translating gives CASSLSGWGSQYF.

The chain employs TRBV4-3 and TRBJ2-2, with D perhaps TRBD1 (6 bases). The CDR3 is made up of 14 amino acids. The germline V gene encodes CDR1 LGHNA and CDR2 YSLEER. Trimming left V 7 bases short and J 4 bases short, with 13 bases between. CDR3 residues: CASTSGESTGELFF. The CDR3 nucleotides read TGCGCCAGCACCTCAGGGGAGAGCACCGGGGAGCTGTTTTTT.

This chain joins TRBV4-3 and TRBJ2-7; D is perhaps TRBD1 (6 bases). The germline gives CDR1 LGHNA, CDR2 YSLEER. The CDR3 extends over 17 amino acids. V was pared by 0 bases and J by 3 bases, with 18 bases between. In DNA form, the CDR3 reads TGCGCCAGCAGCCAAGATGGCAGGGGATCCCTTGGCTACGAGCAGTACTTC. Its protein product is CASSQDGRGSLGYEQYF.

The chain has TRBV27 and TRBJ2-7, with D possibly being TRBD1 (7 bases). CDR3 size: 14 residues. CDR1 and CDR2 (germline): MNHEY, SMNVEV (reference sequence). Deletions cut 3 bases from V and 4 bases from J, with 13 bases between. For the CDR3, the DNA is TGTGCCAGCAGTTTCGGGGGCAGGGGGTACGAGCAGTACTTC. Protein product: CASSFGGRGYEQYF.